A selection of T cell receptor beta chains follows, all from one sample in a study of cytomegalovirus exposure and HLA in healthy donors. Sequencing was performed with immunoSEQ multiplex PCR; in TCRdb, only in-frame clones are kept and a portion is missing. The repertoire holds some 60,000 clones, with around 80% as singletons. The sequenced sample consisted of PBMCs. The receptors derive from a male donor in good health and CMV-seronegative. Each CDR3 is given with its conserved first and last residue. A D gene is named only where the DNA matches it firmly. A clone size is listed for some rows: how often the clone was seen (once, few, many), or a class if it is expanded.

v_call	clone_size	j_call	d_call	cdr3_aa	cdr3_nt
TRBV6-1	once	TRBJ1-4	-	CASLEEKLFF	TGTGCCAGCCTCGAGGAAAAACTGTTTTTT
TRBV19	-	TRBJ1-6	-	CASSRDYTNSPLHF	TGTGCCAGTAGCCGGGACTATACAAATTCACCCCTCCACTTT
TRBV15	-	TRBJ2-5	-	CATSIDRGTQYF	TGTGCCACCAGCATAGATCGCGGGACCCAGTACTTC
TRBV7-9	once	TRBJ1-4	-	CASSKGQFGEKLFF	TGTGCCAGCAGCAAGGGGCAATTTGGCGAAAAACTGTTTTTT
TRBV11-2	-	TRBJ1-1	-	CASSLDGRLNTEAFF	TGTGCCAGCAGCTTAGATGGCAGGTTGAACACTGAAGCTTTCTTT
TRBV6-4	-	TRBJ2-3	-	CASAITGYQGDTQYF	TGTGCCAGTGCTATTACAGGGTACCAGGGGGATACGCAGTATTTT
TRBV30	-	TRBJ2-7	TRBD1	CAWSPLDRGRNEQYF	TGTGCCTGGAGTCCCCTCGACAGGGGGCGAAACGAGCAGTACTTC
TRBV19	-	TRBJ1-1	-	CASSSLSKNTEAFF	TGTGCCAGTAGTAGCTTGTCTAAGAACACTGAAGCTTTCTTT
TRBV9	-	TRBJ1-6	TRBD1	CASSVVQGASPNSPLHF	TGTGCCAGCAGCGTAGTGCAGGGGGCTTCCCCAAATTCACCCCTCCACTTT
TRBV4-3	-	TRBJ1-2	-	CASSQLEGDYGYTF	TGCGCCAGCAGCCAACTGGAGGGAGACTATGGCTACACCTTC
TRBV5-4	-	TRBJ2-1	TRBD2	CASSSAGGSSYNEQFF	TGTGCCAGCAGCTCGGCGGGGGGAAGCTCCTACAATGAGCAGTTCTTC
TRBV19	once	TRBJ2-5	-	CASSITGLVETQYF	TGTGCCAGTAGTATTACAGGGCTTGTGGAGACCCAGTACTTC
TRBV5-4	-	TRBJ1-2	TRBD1	CASSLQGTGKDYTF	TGTGCCAGCAGCTTGCAAGGGACAGGGAAAGACTACACCTTC
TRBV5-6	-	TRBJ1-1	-	CASSLEGRHTEAFF	TGTGCCAGCAGCTTGGAGGGGAGGCACACTGAAGCTTTCTTT
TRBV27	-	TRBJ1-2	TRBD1	CASSPYRTGTHYGYTF	TGTGCCAGCAGTCCCTACCGGACAGGGACTCACTATGGCTACACCTTC
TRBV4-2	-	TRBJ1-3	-	CASSQNTGNSGNTIYF	TGTGCCAGCAGCCAAAATACAGGGAACTCTGGAAACACCATATATTTT
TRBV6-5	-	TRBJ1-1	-	CASRRGAKNTEAFF	TGTGCCAGCAGAAGGGGTGCGAAGAACACTGAAGCTTTCTTT
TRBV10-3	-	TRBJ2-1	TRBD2	CAISSGTSGVNEQFF	TGTGCCATCAGTTCCGGGACTAGCGGGGTCAATGAGCAGTTCTTC
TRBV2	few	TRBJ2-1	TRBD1	CASSEWTGYSPNEQFF	TGTGCCAGCAGTGAATGGACAGGGTACAGTCCCAATGAGCAGTTCTTC
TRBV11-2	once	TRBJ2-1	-	CASSFPGLKYNEQFF	TGTGCCAGCAGCTTCCCGGGACTCAAGTACAATGAGCAGTTCTTC
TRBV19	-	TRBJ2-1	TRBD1	CASSIRPGQGVPEQFF	TGTGCCAGTAGTATTAGACCGGGACAGGGGGTGCCTGAGCAGTTCTTC
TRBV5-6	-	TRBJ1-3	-	CASSKVGRDVSGNTIYF	TGTGCCAGCAGCAAGGTGGGGAGGGACGTCTCTGGAAACACCATATATTTT
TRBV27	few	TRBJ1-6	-	CASSSTGRQSYNSPLHF	TGTGCCAGCAGTTCCACAGGAAGGCAATCCTATAATTCACCCCTCCACTTT
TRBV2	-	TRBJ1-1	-	CASISGARGGNTEAFF	TGTGCCAGCATTAGTGGCGCGCGGGGTGGGAACACTGAAGCTTTCTTT
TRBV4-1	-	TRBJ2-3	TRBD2	CASSQGLAGPTDTQYF	TGCGCCAGCAGCCAAGGACTAGCGGGGCCCACAGATACGCAGTATTTT
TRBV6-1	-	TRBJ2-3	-	CASKSQDTQYF	TGTGCCAGCAAGAGCCAAGATACGCAGTATTTT
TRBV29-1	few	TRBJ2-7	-	CSVARESYEQYF	TGCAGCGTTGCACGGGAATCCTACGAGCAGTACTTC
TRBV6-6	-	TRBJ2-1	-	CASLRGSGRNEQFF	TGTGCCAGCCTGAGGGGGTCAGGTAGGAATGAGCAGTTCTTC
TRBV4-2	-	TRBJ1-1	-	CASSLTGGNTEAFF	TGTGCCAGCAGCCTTACAGGTGGGAACACTGAAGCTTTCTTT
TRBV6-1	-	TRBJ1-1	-	CASILLTGDTEAFF	TGTGCCAGCATTCTCTTGACGGGAGACACTGAAGCTTTCTTT
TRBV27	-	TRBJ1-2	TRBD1	CASRRTGGGYGYTF	TGTGCCAGCAGGAGGACAGGGGGAGGCTATGGCTACACCTTC
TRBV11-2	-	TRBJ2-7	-	CASSRQALYEQYF	TGTGCCAGCAGCCGCCAGGCCCTCTACGAGCAGTACTTC
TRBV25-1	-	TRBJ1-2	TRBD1	CASSEYTGGYGYTF	TGTGCCAGCAGTGAATACACAGGGGGCTATGGCTACACCTTC
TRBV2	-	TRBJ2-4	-	CASTQGSKNIQYF	TGTGCCAGCACTCAGGGTTCCAAAAACATTCAGTACTTC
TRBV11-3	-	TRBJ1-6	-	CASRRQPGSPLHF	TGTGCCAGCAGACGGCAGCCAGGATCACCCCTCCACTTT
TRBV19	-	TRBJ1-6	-	CASSITGTYNSPLHF	TGTGCCAGTAGTATCACCGGGACCTATAATTCACCCCTCCACTTT
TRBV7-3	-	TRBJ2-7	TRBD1	CASSLDREHGEQYF	TGTGCCAGCAGCCTCGACAGGGAACATGGCGAGCAGTACTTC
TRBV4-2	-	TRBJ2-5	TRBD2	CASSQGTPGLAANLGETQYF	TGTGCCAGCAGCCAAGGGACCCCCGGACTAGCGGCCAACCTGGGAGAGACCCAGTACTTC